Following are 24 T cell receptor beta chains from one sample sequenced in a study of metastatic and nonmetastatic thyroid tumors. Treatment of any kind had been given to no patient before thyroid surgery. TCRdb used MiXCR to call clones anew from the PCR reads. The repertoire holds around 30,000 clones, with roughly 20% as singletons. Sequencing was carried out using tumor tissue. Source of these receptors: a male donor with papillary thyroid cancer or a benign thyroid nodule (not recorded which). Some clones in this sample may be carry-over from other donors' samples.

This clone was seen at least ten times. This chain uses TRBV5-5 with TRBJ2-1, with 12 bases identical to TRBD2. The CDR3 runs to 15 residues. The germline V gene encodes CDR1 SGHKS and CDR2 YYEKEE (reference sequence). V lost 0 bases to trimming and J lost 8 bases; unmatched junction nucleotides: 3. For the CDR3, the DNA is TGTGCCAGCAGCTTGGGACTAGCGGGAGTTTATGAGCAGTTCTTC. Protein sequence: CASSLGLAGVYEQFF.

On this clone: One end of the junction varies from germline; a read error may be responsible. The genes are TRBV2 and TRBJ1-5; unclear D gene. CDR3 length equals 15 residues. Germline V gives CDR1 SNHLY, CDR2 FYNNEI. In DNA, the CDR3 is TGTGCCAGCAGTCTCGACGGGCTAGCCAATAAGCCCCAGCATTTT. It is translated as CASSLDGLANKPQHF. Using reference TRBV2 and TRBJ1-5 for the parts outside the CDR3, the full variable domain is EPEVTQTPSHQVTQMGQEVILRCVPISNHLYFYWYRQILGQKVEFLVSFYNNEISEKSEIFDDQFSVERPDGSNFTLKIRSTKLEDSAMYFCASSLDGLANKPQHFGDGTRLSIL.

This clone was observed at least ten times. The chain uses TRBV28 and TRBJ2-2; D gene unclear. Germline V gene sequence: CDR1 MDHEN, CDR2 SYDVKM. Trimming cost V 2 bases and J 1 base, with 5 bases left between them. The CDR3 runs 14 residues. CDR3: CASSLVLNTGELFF. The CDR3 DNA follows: TGTGCCAGCAGTTTAGTGTTGAACACCGGGGAGCTGTTTTTT.

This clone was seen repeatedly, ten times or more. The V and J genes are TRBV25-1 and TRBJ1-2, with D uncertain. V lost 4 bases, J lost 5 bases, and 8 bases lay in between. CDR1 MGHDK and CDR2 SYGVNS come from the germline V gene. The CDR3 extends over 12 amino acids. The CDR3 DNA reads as TGTGCCAGCAGTGTTGCACGGTATGGCTACACCTTC. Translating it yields CASSVARYGYTF.

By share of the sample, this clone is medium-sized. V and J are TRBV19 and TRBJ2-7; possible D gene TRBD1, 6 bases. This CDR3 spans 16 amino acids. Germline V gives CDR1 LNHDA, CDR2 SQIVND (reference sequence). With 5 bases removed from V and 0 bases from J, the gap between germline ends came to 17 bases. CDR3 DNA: TGTGCCAGTAGTGCTTCCGGGACACTTAGCTCCTACGAGCAGTACTTC. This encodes CASSASGTLSSYEQYF. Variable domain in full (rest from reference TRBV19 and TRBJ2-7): DGGITQSPKYLFRKEGQNVTLSCEQNLNHDAMYWYRQDPGQGLRLIYYSQIVNDFQKGDIAEGYSVSREKKESFPLTVTSAQKNPTAFYLCASSASGTLSSYEQYFGPGTRLTVT.

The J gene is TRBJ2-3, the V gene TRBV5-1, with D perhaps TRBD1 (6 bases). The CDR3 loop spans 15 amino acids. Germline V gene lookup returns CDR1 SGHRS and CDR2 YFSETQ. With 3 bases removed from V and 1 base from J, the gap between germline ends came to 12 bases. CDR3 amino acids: CASSSQGIGTDTQYF. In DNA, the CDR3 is TGCGCCAGCAGCTCCCAGGGGATCGGCACAGATACGCAGTATTTT.

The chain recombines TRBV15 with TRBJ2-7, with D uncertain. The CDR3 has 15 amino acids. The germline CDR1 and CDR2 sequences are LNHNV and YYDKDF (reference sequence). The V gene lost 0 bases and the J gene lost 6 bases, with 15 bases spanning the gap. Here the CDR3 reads CATSRDFEVRGEQYF. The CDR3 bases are TGTGCCACCAGCAGAGATTTCGAGGTTAGAGGCGAGCAGTACTTC.

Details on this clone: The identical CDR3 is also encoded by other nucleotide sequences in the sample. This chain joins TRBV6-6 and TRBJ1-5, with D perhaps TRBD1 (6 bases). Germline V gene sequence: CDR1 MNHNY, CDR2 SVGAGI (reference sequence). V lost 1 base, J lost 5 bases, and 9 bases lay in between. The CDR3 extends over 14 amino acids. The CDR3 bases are TGTGCCAGCAGTTACTGGACAGTTTATCAGCCCCAGCATTTT. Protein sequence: CASSYWTVYQPQHF.

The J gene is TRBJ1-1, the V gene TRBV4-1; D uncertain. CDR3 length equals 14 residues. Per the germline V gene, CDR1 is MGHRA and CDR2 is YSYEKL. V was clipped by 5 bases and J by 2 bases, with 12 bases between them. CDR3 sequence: CASSEVGSNTEAFF. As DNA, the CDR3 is TGCGCCAGCAGCGAGGTAGGATCCAACACTGAAGCTTTCTTT.

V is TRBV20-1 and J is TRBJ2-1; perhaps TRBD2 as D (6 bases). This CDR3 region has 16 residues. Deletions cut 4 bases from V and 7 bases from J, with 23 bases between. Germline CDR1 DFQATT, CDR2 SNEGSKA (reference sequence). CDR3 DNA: TGCAGTGCTATGGGACTGGACTACCGGGCTAAAAATGAGCAGTTCTTC. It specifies CSAMGLDYRAKNEQFF.

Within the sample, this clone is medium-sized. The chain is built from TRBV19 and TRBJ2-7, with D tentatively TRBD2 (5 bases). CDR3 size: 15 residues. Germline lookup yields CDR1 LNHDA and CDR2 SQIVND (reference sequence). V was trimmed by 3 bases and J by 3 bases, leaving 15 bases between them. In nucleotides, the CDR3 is TGTGCCAGTAGTATCTCCTCGGTCGGACTCTACGAGCAGTACTTC. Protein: CASSISSVGLYEQYF.

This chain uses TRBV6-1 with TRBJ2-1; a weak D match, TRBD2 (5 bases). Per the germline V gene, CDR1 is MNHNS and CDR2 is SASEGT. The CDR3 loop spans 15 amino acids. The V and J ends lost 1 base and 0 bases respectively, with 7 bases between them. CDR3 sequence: CASSEEEGSYNEQFF. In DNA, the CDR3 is TGTGCCAGCAGTGAAGAAGAGGGCTCCTACAATGAGCAGTTCTTC.

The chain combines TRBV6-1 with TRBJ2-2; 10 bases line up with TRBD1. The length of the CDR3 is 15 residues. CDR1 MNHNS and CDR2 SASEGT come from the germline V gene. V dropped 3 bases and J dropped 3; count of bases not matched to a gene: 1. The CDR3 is CASSDGTGDTGELFF. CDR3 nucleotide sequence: TGTGCCAGCAGTGATGGGACAGGGGACACCGGGGAGCTGTTTTTT.

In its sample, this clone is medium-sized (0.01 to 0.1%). The CDR3 loop reads CASSFSYEQYF. Here the CDR3 DNA reads TGTGCCAGCAGCTTCTCCTACGAGCAGTACTTC. This chain uses TRBV7-9 with TRBJ2-7; D is unresolved. V was clipped by 3 bases and J by 0 bases, with 0 bases between them. Germline CDR1 reads SEHNR; CDR2 reads FQNEAQ (reference sequence). This CDR3 spans 11 amino acids.

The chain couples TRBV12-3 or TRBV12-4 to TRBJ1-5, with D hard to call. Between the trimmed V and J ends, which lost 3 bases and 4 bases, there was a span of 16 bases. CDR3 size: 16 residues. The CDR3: CASSLALVRPNQPQHF. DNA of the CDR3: TGTGCCAGCAGTTTGGCACTCGTGAGACCAAATCAGCCCCAGCATTTT.

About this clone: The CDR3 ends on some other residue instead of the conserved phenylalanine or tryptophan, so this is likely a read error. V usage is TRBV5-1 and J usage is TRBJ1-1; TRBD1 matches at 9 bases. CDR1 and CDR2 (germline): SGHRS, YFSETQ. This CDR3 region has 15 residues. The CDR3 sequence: CANSFRPGQGTEAFL. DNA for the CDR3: TGCGCCAACAGCTTTCGACCGGGACAGGGAACTGAAGCTTTCCTT.

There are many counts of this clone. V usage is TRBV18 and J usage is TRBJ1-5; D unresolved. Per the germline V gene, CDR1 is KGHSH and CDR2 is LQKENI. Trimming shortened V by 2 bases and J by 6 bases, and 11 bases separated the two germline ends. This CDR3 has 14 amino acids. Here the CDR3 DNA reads TGTGCCAGCTCACCAGGGGTAGGAGGTCAGCCCCAGCATTTT. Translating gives CASSPGVGGQPQHF.

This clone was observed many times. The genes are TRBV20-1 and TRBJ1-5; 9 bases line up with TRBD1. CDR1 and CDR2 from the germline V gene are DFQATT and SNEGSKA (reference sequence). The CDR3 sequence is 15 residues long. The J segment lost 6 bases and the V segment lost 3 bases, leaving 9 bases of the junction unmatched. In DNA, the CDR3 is TGCAGTGCTAGGGTGACAGGGGGAAATTCTCAGCCCCAGCATTTT. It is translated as CSARVTGGNSQPQHF.

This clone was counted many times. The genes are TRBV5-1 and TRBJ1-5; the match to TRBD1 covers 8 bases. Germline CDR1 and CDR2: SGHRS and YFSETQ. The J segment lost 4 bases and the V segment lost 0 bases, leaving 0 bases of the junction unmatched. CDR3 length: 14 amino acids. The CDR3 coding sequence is TGCGCCAGCAGCTTGGGGACAGGGAATCAGCCCCAGCATTTT. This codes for CASSLGTGNQPQHF.

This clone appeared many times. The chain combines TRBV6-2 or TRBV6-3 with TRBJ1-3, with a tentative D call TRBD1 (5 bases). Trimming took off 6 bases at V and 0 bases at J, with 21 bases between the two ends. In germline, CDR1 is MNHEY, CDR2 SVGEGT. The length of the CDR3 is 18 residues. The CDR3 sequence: CASSAVTGELISGNTIYF. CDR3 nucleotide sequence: TGTGCCAGCAGCGCCGTCACAGGAGAGCTCATCTCTGGAAACACCATATATTTT.

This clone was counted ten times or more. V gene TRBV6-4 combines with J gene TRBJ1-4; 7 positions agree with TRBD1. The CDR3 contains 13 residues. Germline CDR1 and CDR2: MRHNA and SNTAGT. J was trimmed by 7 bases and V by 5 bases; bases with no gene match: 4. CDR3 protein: CASSRGPGEKLFF. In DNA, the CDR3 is TGTGCCAGCAGTAGGGGGCCAGGTGAAAAACTGTTTTTT.

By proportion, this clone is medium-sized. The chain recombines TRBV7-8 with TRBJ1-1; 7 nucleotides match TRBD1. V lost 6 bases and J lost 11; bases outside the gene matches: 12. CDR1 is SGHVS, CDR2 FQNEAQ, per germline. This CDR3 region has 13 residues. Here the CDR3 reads CASSYNTGVGAFF. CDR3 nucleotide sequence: TGTGCCAGCAGTTATAATACAGGGGTGGGGGCTTTCTTT.

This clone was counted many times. In DNA, the CDR3 is TGTGCCAGCAGCTCCGAGCGGGGAAAGGTCGGGGAGACCCAGTACTTC. As protein: CASSSERGKVGETQYF. The chain uses TRBV11-2 and TRBJ2-5, with 7 bases lining up with TRBD2. V dropped 4 bases and J dropped 5; count of bases not matched to a gene: 13. The CDR3 totals 16 residues. Looked up from germline, CDR1 is SGHAT and CDR2 is FQNNGV. The variable domain in full, completed from reference TRBV11-2 and TRBJ2-5, reads EAGVAQSPRYKIIEKRQSVAFWCNPISGHATLYWYQQILGQGPKLLIQFQNNGVVDDSQLPKDRFSAERLKGVDSTLKIQPAKLEDSAVYLCASSSERGKVGETQYFGPGTRLLVL.

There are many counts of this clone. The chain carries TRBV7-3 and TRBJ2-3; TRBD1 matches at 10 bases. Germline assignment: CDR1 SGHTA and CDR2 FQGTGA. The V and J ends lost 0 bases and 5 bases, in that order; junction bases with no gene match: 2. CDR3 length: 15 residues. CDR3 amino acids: CASSLTGTGVDTQYF. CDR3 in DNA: TGTGCCAGCAGCTTAACAGGGACAGGGGTAGATACGCAGTATTTT.